This T cell receptor (beta chain) appears in the sequencing data of a study of blood T cell repertoires in COVID-19. Overall study: Whether acute or convalescent, the COVID-19 samples came from the United States, Italy and Spain. T cells, B-cell-depleted T cells, or PBMCs supplied cDNA or gDNA.

The Seattle site enrolled patients during active infection and followed them longitudinally. The CDR3 length is 16 residues. V lost 0 bases and J lost 0, with 10 bases in between. Germline V gene lookup returns CDR1 SGHDT and CDR2 YYEEEE. Source study methods: Amplification of reference gene primers was used by the study to estimate nucleated cell counts. Only in-frame clones appear in the TCRdb table, and some are missing; sequencing was by immunoSEQ multiplex PCR. The DNA was the basis for D and trimming; V, J and clone size are from that table. The profile shows about 340,000 clones, about 88% of them singletons.

The source of this sequence is a woman in her sixties or seventies with COVID-19, enrolled during active disease. The chain employs TRBV5-6 and TRBJ1-3; D not resolved. The specimen was peripheral blood. The CDR3 DNA reads as TGTGCCAGCAGCTTGGTAGGAGGAGGCTCTGGAAACACCATATATTTT. Encoded protein: CASSLVGGGSGNTIYF.